This T cell receptor beta chain comes out of a study of shared T cell receptors in the human thymus. Assay used: immunoSEQ multiplex PCR; TCRdb lists only in-frame clones, some missing. The repertoire holds hundreds of thousands of clones, around 85% seen once, with about 0.0098% in the top ten. Germline assignment: CDR1 LGHNT and CDR2 FRNRAP. This CDR3 has 18 residues. The V and J ends lost 5 bases and 0 bases, in that order; junction bases with no gene match: 12. The same data also went into a second study, on human thymus T cells. From that second work: It was healthy Finnish infants having corrective surgery for congenital heart defects who were the donors. During corrective heart surgery, resections were taken, and the thymus tissue came from them. It looked as if thymic and blood repertoires used V and J genes in a biased way. Among unrelated individuals, related research reported thymic repertoires that overlapped highly.

The receptor was derived from a girl in the first two years of life with a congenital heart defect. The chain couples TRBV12-5 to TRBJ2-3; TRBD1 matches 9 bases. The material sequenced was thymocytes. The CDR3, as DNA: TGTGCTAGTGGTGGCCCGGGACAGGGATTTTCTAGCACAGATACGCAGTATTTT. Encoded protein: CASGGPGQGFSSTDTQYF.